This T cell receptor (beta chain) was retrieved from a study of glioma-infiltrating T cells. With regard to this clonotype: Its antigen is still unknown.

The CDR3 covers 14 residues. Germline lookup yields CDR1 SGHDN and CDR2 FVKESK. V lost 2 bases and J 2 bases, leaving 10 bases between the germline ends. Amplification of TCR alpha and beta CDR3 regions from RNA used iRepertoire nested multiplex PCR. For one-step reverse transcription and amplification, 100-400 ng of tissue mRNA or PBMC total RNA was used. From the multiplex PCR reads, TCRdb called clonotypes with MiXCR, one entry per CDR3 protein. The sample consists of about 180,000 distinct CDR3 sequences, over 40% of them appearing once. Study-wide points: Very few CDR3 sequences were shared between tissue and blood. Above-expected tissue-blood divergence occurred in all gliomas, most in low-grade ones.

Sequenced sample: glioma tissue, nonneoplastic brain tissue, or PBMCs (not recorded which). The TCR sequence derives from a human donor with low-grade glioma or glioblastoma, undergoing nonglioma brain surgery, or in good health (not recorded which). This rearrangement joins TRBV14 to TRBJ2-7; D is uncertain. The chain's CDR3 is CASSQILNPYEQYF. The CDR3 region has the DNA TGTGCCAGCAGCCAAATATTAAACCCCTACGAGCAGTACTTC.